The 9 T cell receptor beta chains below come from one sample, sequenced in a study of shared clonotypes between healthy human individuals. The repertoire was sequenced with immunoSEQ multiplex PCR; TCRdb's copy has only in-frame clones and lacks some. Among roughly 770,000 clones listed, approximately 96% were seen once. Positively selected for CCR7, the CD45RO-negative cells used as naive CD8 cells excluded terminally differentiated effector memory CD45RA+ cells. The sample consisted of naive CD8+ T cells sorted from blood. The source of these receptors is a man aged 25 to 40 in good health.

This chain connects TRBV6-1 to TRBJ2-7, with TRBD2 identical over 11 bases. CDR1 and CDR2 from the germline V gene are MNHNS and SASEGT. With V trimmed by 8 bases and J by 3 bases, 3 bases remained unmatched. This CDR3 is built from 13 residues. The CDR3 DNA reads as TGTGCCAGCCTCGGGACTAGCGGCTACGAGCAGTACTTC. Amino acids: CASLGTSGYEQYF.

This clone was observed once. CDR3 nucleotide sequence: TGTGCCAGCAGCTTCTTACAGGGGGCGCGAACTGAAGCTTTCTTT. This codes for CASSFLQGARTEAFF. The chain recombines TRBV7-8 with TRBJ1-1, with 9 bases lining up with TRBD1. Germline trimming cut 3 bases from V and 5 bases from J; bases unmatched to any gene: 7. CDR3 length equals 15 residues. CDR1 and CDR2 from the germline V gene are SGHVS and FQNEAQ.

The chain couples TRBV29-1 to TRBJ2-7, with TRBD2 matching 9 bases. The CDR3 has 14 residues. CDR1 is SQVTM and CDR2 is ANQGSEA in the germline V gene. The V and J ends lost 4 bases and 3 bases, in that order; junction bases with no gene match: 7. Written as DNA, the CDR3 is TGCAGCGTTGCGGCTAGCGGGGCTAGCTACGAGCAGTACTTC. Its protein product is CSVAASGASYEQYF.

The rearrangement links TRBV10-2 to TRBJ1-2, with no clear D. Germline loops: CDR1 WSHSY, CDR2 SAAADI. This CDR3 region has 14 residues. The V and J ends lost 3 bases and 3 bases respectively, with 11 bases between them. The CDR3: CASSEPGLDYGYTF. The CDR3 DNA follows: TGCGCCAGCAGTGAACCCGGACTTGACTATGGCTACACCTTC.

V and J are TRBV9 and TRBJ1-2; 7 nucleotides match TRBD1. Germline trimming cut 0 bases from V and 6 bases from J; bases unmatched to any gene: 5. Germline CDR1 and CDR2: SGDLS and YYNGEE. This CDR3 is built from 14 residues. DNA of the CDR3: TGTGCCAGCAGCGTAGAGGAGGGGGCAGATGGCTACACCTTC. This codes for CASSVEEGADGYTF.

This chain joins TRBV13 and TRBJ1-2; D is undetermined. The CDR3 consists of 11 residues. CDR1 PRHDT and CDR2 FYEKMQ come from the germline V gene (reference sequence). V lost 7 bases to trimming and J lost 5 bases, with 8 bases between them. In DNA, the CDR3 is TGTGCCAGCACCGGCCCTTATGGCTACACCTTC. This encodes CASTGPYGYTF.

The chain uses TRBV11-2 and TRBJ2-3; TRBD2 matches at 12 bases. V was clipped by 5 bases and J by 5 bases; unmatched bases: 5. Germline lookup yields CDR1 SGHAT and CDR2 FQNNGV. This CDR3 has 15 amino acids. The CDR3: CASSQTSGRRDTQYF. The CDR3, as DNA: TGTGCCAGCAGCCAGACTAGCGGGAGAAGAGATACGCAGTATTTT.

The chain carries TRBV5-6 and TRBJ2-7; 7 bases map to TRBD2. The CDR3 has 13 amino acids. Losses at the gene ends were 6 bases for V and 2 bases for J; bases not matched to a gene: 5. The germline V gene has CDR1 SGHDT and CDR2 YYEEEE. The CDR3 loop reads CASTRGVTYEQYF. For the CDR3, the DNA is TGTGCCAGCACCCGGGGGGTAACCTACGAGCAGTACTTC. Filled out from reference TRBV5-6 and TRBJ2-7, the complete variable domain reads DAGVTQSPTHLIKTRGQQVTLRCSPKSGHDTVSWYQQALGQGPQFIFQYYEEEERQRGNFPDRFSGHQFPNYSSELNVNALLLGDSALYLCASTRGVTYEQYFGPGTRLTVT.

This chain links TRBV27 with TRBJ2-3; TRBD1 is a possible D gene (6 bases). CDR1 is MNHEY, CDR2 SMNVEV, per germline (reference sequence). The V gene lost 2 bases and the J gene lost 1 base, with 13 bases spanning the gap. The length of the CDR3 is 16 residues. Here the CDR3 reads CASSLTGFTGTDTQYF. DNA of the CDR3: TGTGCCAGCAGTTTAACAGGGTTTACGGGCACAGATACGCAGTATTTT.